These 22 T cell receptor beta chains originate from one sample sequenced in a study of radiotherapy plus CTLA-4 blockade in lung cancer. The method was immunoSEQ multiplex PCR; TCRdb's version includes in-frame clones alone and lacks a portion of them. Of tens of thousands of clones in the sample, around 87% were seen once. The sample in question was peripheral blood, obtained from a patient treated with radiotherapy plus ipilimumab. The receptors were gathered from a human donor with non-small cell lung cancer that progressed on radiotherapy plus ipilimumab.

This clone was seen only once. The chain has TRBV9 and TRBJ2-3; 13 bases agree with TRBD2. This CDR3 contains 17 residues. Trimming cost V 0 bases and J 5 bases; bases outside gene matches: 6. Germline CDR1 SGDLS, CDR2 YYNGEE. CDR3 in amino acids: CASSVEGLAGLLDTQYF. Here the CDR3 DNA reads TGTGCCAGCAGCGTAGAGGGACTAGCGGGACTTTTAGATACGCAGTATTTT.

CDR3 sequence: CASSYTGVQPQHF. The CDR3 region has the DNA TGTGCCAGCAGTTACACAGGGGTTCAGCCCCAGCATTTT. The genes are TRBV6-5 and TRBJ1-5; TRBD1 matches at 7 bases. V was pared by 2 bases and J by 6 bases, with 1 base of the junction left unmatched. Germline values: CDR1 MNHEY, CDR2 SVGAGI. The CDR3 is 13 amino acids.

J is TRBJ1-5 and V is TRBV9; TRBD1 agrees at 9 bases. Germline V lookup: CDR1 SGDLS, CDR2 YYNGEE. Trimming cost V 0 bases and J 5 bases; bases outside gene matches: 6. This CDR3 is 16 amino acids long. CDR3 amino acids: CASSVGQGGPHQPQHF. The CDR3 bases are TGTGCCAGCAGCGTAGGACAGGGGGGCCCCCATCAGCCCCAGCATTTT.

The rearrangement links TRBV5-6 to TRBJ1-5, with 8 bases aligning to TRBD1. J gave up 0 bases and V 0 bases, and 5 bases lay outside the gene matches. Germline V gene lookup returns CDR1 SGHDT and CDR2 YYEEEE. CDR3 size: 17 residues. The CDR3 here is CASSLGQGSYSNQPQHF. The CDR3 region has the DNA TGTGCCAGCAGCTTGGGACAGGGGTCCTATAGCAATCAGCCCCAGCATTTT.

The chain is built from TRBV18 and TRBJ2-7; D could derive from TRBD1 or TRBD2 (6 bases each). V shed 0 bases and J shed 1 base, with 10 bases lying between them. This CDR3 comprises 15 residues. Germline V gene lookup returns CDR1 KGHSH and CDR2 LQKENI. In DNA, the CDR3 is TGTGCCAGCTCACCACCAGGGGGGACATCCTACGAGCAGTACTTC. Translating gives CASSPPGGTSYEQYF.

This clone was seen a handful of times. The J gene is TRBJ2-1, the V gene TRBV4-2, with unresolved D. Trimming stripped 0 bases from V and 0 bases from J, with 12 bases between. This CDR3 is built from 17 residues. Germline assignment: CDR1 LGHNA and CDR2 YNFKEQ. The CDR3 DNA is TGTGCCAGCAGCCAAGAACCCCTCCCTAGCTCCTACAATGAGCAGTTCTTC. Protein product: CASSQEPLPSSYNEQFF.

The chain recombines TRBV30 with TRBJ2-2; 7 nucleotides match TRBD1. There are 15 residues in the CDR3. The ends lost 0 bases at V and 2 bases at J; junction bases unmatched: 3. In germline, CDR1 is GTSNPN, CDR2 SVGIG (reference sequence). CDR3 residues: CAWSVDRDNTGELFF. The CDR3, as DNA: TGTGCCTGGAGTGTAGACAGGGATAACACCGGGGAGCTGTTTTTT.

This clone has more than one count but fewer than ten. This rearrangement joins TRBV19 to TRBJ1-5; possibly TRBD1 for D (5 bases). The germline gives CDR1 LNHDA, CDR2 SQIVND (reference sequence). The CDR3 totals 15 residues. V gave up 4 bases and J gave up 2 bases, with 12 bases separating them. Written as DNA, the CDR3 is TGTGCCAGTAGTACGACGGGGGGGGGCAATCAGCCCCAGCATTTT. This translates into CASSTTGGGNQPQHF.

This clone is a singleton in its sample. In DNA form, the CDR3 reads TGTGCCAGCAGTCCGGGGGTCCTTGAGACCCAGTACTTC. It yields the protein CASSPGVLETQYF. V and J are TRBV27 and TRBJ2-5; possible D gene TRBD2, 6 bases. Germline values: CDR1 MNHEY, CDR2 SMNVEV (reference sequence). The CDR3 has 13 residues. Trimming took off 5 bases at V and 5 bases at J, with 12 bases between the two ends.

The chain couples TRBV7-3 to TRBJ2-7, with D perhaps TRBD1 (6 bases). Per the germline V gene, CDR1 is SGHTA and CDR2 is FQGTGA. There are 14 residues in the CDR3. Trimming removed 5 bases from V and 2 bases from J, with 13 bases in between. DNA for the CDR3: TGTGCCAGCAGCCCTGGAGGACAGCCCTACGAGCAGTACTTC. As protein: CASSPGGQPYEQYF.

This clone occurred once. The chain is built from TRBV5-1 and TRBJ1-1; D not resolved. Per germline, CDR1 SGHRS and CDR2 YFSETQ. This CDR3 has 15 residues. V gave up 2 bases and J gave up 1 base, with 12 bases separating them. This chain's CDR3 is CASSLIGGKNTEAFF. The CDR3 DNA is TGCGCCAGCAGCTTAATTGGCGGTAAGAACACTGAAGCTTTCTTT. The variable domain in full, completed from reference TRBV5-1 and TRBJ1-1, reads KAGVTQTPRYLIKTRGQQVTLSCSPISGHRSVSWYQQTPGQGLQFLFEYFSETQRNKGNFPGRFSGRQFSNSRSEMNVSTLELGDSALYLCASSLIGGKNTEAFFGQGTRLTVV.

This clone appeared a single time. This chain joins TRBV5-1 and TRBJ2-2; weak D call: TRBD2 (6 bases). Germline V lookup: CDR1 SGHRS, CDR2 YFSETQ. CDR3 length: 17 residues. Trimming took 4 bases from V and 2 from J, leaving 18 bases between them. This chain's CDR3 is CASSGGSAVQNTGELFF. DNA for the CDR3: TGCGCCAGCAGCGGGGGGTCGGCGGTGCAAAACACCGGGGAGCTGTTTTTT.

This clone showed up just once. The chain combines TRBV11-1 with TRBJ2-7; TRBD2 agrees at 9 bases. CDR1 and CDR2 from the germline V gene are SGHAT and FQDESV (reference sequence). CDR3 length equals 15 residues. The V gene end was trimmed by 5 bases and the J gene end by 4 bases; junction bases not matched to a gene: 9. In DNA form, the CDR3 reads TGTGCCAGCAGCGTTATAGCGGGGGCAGGTTACGAGCAGTACTTC. Translated, it gives CASSVIAGAGYEQYF. The full variable domain, rest sourced from reference TRBV11-1 and TRBJ2-7, is EAEVAQSPRYKITEKSQAVAFWCDPISGHATLYWYRQILGQGPELLVQFQDESVVDDSQLPKDRFSAERLKGVDSTLKIQPAELGDSAMYLCASSVIAGAGYEQYFGPGTRLTVT.

The V call is TRBV5-4, the J call TRBJ2-1; 10 bases align to TRBD2. CDR1 is SGHNT and CDR2 is YYREEE in the germline V gene (reference sequence). CDR3 length: 15 amino acids. The trim removed 0 bases at V and 7 bases at J, leaving 4 bases unmatched. The chain's CDR3 is CASSLATSGTNEQFF. In nucleotides, the CDR3 is TGTGCCAGCAGCTTGGCCACTAGCGGGACAAATGAGCAGTTCTTC. The variable domain in full, completed from reference TRBV5-4 and TRBJ2-1, reads ETGVTQSPTHLIKTRGQQVTLRCSSQSGHNTVSWYQQALGQGPQFIFQYYREEENGRGNFPPRFSGLQFPNYSSELNVNALELDDSALYLCASSLATSGTNEQFFGPGTRLTVL.

The CDR3 region is CASPDRTYEQYF. Here the CDR3 DNA reads TGTGCCAGCCCCGACAGAACCTACGAGCAGTACTTC. This chain links TRBV27 with TRBJ2-7, with D perhaps TRBD1 (5 bases). Trimming cost V 8 bases and J 2 bases, with 10 bases left between them. Germline CDR1 is MNHEY and CDR2 is SMNVEV (reference sequence). The CDR3 is 12 residues long.

The chain joins TRBV4-1 to TRBJ1-4, with TRBD1 matching 10 bases. The CDR3 sequence is 17 residues long. Germline V gene sequence: CDR1 MGHRA, CDR2 YSYEKL. Trimming at V came to 2 bases and at J to 1 base, leaving 4 bases not matched to a gene. The CDR3 here is CASSQRDRGGTNEKLFF. The CDR3 DNA is TGCGCCAGCAGCCAACGGGACAGGGGTGGAACTAATGAAAAACTGTTTTTT.

This clone appeared once. The rearrangement joins TRBV7-2 to TRBJ1-3; 10 nucleotides align to TRBD1. Germline trimming cut 5 bases from V and 4 bases from J; bases unmatched to any gene: 5. Germline CDR1 is SGHTA and CDR2 is FQGNSA. This CDR3 region has 15 residues. The CDR3 loop reads CASSIAGQGGNTIYF. In DNA form, the CDR3 reads TGTGCCAGCAGCATCGCGGGACAGGGGGGAAACACCATATATTTT.

The rearrangement uses TRBV5-6 and TRBJ2-1; D is unresolved. Trimming cost V 6 bases and J 8 bases, with 9 bases left between them. The CDR3 is 11 residues long. The V gene's germline CDR1 is SGHDT and CDR2 YYEEEE. The chain's CDR3 is CASTYSHEQFF. The DNA of the CDR3 is TGTGCCAGCACCTACTCCCATGAGCAGTTCTTC.

The CDR3 is CASSFPRQVMHGYTF. The CDR3, as DNA: TGTGCCAGCAGTTTCCCTCGACAGGTGATGCATGGCTACACCTTC. The V call is TRBV28, the J call TRBJ1-2; D might be TRBD1 (6 bases). CDR1 is MDHEN, CDR2 SYDVKM, per germline. The V end was cut by 3 bases, the J end by 6 bases, with 17 bases between. This CDR3 is 15 amino acids long.

The CDR3 spells CASIMGQGAGTEAFF. The CDR3 DNA reads TGTGCCAGTATCATGGGACAGGGGGCTGGCACTGAAGCTTTCTTT. The chain has TRBV19 and TRBJ1-1; 12 positions match TRBD1. This CDR3 has 15 residues. Germline assignment: CDR1 LNHDA and CDR2 SQIVND (reference sequence). V lost 7 bases, J lost 4 bases, and 7 bases stayed unmatched.

The chain joins TRBV7-8 to TRBJ2-3, with no clear D. This CDR3 contains 15 residues. The V end lost 1 base, the J end lost 1 base, and 9 bases lay between the germline ends. Germline V CDR1 and CDR2: SGHVS, FQNEAQ. The CDR3 DNA reads as TGTGCCAGCAGCTTAGGGGTACGAGGCACAGATACGCAGTATTTT. It translates to CASSLGVRGTDTQYF.

The gene calls are TRBV4-2 and TRBJ1-3; D is uncertain. Germline CDR1 and CDR2: LGHNA and YNFKEQ. There are 15 residues in the CDR3. V lost 0 bases and J 4 bases, leaving 10 bases between the germline ends. The CDR3 sequence: CASSQDRASGNTIYF. The DNA for the CDR3 is TGTGCCAGCAGCCAAGATCGGGCATCAGGAAACACCATATATTTT.